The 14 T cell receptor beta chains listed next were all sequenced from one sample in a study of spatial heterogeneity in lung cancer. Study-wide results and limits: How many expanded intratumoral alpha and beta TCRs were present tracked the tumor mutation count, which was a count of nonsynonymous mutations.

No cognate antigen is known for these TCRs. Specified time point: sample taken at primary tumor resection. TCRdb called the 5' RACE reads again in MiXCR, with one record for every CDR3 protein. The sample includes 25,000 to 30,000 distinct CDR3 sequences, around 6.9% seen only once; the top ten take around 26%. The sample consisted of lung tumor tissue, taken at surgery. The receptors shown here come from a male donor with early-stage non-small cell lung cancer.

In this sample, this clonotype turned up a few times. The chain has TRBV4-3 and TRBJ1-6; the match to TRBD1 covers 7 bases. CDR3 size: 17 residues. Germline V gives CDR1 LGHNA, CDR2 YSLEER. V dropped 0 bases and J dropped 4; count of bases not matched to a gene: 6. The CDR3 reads CASSQETGIYYNSPLHF. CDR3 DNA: TGCGCCAGCAGCCAAGAGACAGGGATTTATTATAATTCACCCCTCCACTTT.

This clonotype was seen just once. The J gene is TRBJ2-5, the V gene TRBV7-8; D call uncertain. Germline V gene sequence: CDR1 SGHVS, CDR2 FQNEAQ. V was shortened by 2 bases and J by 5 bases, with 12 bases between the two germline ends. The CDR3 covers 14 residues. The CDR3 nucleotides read TGTGCCAGCAGCTTAAGCCCGCACTACGAGACCCAGTACTTC. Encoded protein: CASSLSPHYETQYF.

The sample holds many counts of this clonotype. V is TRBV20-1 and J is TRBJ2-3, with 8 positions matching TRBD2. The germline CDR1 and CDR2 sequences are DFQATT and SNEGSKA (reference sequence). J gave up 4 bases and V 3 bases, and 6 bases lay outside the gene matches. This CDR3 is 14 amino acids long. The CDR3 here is CSASRGGGPDTQYF. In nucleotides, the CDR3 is TGCAGTGCTAGTCGGGGGGGAGGCCCAGATACGCAGTATTTT.

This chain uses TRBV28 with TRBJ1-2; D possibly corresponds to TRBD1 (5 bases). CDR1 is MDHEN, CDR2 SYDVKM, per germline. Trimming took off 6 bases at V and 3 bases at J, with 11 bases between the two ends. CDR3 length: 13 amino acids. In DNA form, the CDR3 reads TGTGCCAGCAGGTCGGGGCCTTACTATGGCTACACCTTC. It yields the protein CASRSGPYYGYTF.

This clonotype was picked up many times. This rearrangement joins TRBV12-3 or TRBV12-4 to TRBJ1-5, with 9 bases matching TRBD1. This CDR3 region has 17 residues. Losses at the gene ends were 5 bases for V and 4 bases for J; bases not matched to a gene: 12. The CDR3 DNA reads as TGTGCCAGCAGTCTAGGGGCGGACAGGGGTAGGAATCAGCCCCAGCATTTT. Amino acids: CASSLGADRGRNQPQHF.

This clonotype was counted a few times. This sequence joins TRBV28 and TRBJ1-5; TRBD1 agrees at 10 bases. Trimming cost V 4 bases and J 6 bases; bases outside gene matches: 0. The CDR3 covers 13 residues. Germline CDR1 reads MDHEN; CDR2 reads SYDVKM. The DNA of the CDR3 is TGTGCCAGCAGTTGGGACAGGGGTCAGCCCCAGCATTTT. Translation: CASSWDRGQPQHF.

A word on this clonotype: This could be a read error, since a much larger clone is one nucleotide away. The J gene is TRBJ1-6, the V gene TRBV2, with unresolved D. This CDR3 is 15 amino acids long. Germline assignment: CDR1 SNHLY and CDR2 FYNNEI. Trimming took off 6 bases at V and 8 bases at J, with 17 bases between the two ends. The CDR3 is CASSPKGGLDSPLHF. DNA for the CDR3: TGTGCCAGCAGCCCTAAAGGAGGACTTGATTCACCCCTCCACTTT.

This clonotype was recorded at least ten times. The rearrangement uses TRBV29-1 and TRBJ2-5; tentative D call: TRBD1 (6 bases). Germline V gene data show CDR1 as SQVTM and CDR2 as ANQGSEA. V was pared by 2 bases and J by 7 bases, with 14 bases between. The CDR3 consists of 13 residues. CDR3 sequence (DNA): TGCAGCGTTGAAAGGGGGACCCATCGGACCCAGTACTTC. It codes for CSVERGTHRTQYF.

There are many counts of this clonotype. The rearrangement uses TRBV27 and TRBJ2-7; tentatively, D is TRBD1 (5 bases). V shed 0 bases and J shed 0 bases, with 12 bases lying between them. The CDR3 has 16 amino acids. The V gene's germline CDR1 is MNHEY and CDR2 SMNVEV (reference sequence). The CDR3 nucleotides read TGTGCCAGCAGTTTATCGGGGCAGGTCGGCTCCTACGAGCAGTACTTC. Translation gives CASSLSGQVGSYEQYF.

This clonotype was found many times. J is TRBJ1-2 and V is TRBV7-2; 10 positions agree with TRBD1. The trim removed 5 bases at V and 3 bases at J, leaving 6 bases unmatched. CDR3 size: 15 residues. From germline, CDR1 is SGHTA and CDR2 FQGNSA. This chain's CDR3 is CASSEGQGIDYGYTF. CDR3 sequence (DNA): TGTGCCAGCAGCGAGGGACAGGGGATTGACTATGGCTACACCTTC.

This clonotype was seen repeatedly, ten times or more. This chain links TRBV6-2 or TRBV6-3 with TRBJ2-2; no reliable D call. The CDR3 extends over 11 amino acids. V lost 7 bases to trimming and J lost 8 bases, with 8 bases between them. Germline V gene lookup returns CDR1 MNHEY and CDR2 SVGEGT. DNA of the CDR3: TGTGCCAGCAAGAAGGAGGGGGAGCTGTTTTTT. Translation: CASKKEGELFF.

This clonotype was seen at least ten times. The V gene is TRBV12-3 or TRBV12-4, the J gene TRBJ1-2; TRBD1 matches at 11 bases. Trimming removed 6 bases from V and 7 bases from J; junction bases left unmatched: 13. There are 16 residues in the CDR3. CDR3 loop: CASRNFGQGAYGGYTF. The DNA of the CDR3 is TGTGCCAGCAGAAACTTCGGACAGGGGGCTTATGGTGGCTACACCTTC.

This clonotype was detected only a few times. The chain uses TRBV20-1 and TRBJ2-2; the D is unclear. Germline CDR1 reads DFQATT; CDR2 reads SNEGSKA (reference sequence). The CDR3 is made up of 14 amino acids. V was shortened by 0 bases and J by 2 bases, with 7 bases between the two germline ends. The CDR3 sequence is CSARDLTNTGELFF. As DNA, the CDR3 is TGCAGTGCTAGAGATCTTACAAACACCGGGGAGCTGTTTTTT.

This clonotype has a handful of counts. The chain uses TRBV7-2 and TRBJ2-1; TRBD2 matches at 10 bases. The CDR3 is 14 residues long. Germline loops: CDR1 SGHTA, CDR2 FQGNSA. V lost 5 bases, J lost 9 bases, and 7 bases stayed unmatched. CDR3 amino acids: CASSLLAGEIEQFF. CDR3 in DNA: TGTGCCAGCAGCCTCCTAGCGGGGGAGATTGAGCAGTTCTTC.